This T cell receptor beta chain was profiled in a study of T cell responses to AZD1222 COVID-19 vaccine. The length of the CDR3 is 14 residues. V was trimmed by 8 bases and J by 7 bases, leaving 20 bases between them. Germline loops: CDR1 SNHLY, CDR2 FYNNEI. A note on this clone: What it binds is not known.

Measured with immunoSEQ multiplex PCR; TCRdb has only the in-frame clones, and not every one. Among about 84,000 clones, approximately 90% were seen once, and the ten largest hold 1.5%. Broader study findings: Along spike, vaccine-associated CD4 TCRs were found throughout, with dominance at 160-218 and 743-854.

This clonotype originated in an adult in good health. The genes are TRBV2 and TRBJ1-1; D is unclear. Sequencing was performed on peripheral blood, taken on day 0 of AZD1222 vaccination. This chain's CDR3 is CASRSVNPEGEAFF. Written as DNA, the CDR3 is TGTGCCAGCCGTAGCGTTAACCCGGAGGGTGAAGCTTTCTTT. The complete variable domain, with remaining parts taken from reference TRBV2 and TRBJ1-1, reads EPEVTQTPSHQVTQMGQEVILRCVPISNHLYFYWYRQILGQKVEFLVSFYNNEISEKSEIFDDQFSVERPDGSNFTLKIRSTKLEDSAMYFCASRSVNPEGEAFFGQGTRLTVV.